The 18 T cell receptor beta chains below come from one sample, sequenced in a study of cytomegalovirus exposure and HLA in healthy donors. 60 Vbeta and 13 Jbeta primers were used in PCR. Produced via immunoSEQ multiplex PCR; TCRdb's table is partial and in-frame only. The table shows fewer than 250,000 clones, with approximately 80% occurring only once. Sequenced: PBMCs. The receptors stem from a man aged 25 to 45 in good health and CMV-seronegative.

The rearrangement links TRBV4-1 to TRBJ2-3; possibly TRBD1 for D (6 bases). This CDR3 is built from 15 residues. Trimming stripped 2 bases from V and 7 bases from J, with 16 bases between. Germline V gene sequence: CDR1 MGHRA, CDR2 YSYEKL. CDR3 protein: CASSQLAQGLNTQYF. CDR3 DNA: TGCGCCAGCAGCCAACTTGCCCAGGGGTTGAATACGCAGTATTTT.

V gene TRBV7-3 combines with J gene TRBJ2-5; D remains unclear. V shed 4 bases and J shed 1 base, with 7 bases lying between them. The V gene's germline CDR1 is SGHTA and CDR2 FQGTGA. This CDR3 is 13 amino acids long. The CDR3 sequence: CASSYSSQETQYF. CDR3 DNA: TGTGCCAGCAGCTATTCCTCCCAAGAGACCCAGTACTTC.

V and J are TRBV6-1 and TRBJ1-1, with 7 bases matching TRBD1. V was pared by 5 bases and J by 4 bases, with 7 bases of the junction left unmatched. Germline V gene data show CDR1 as MNHNS and CDR2 as SASEGT. This CDR3 is 14 amino acids long. The CDR3 bases are TGTGCCAGCAGTACGACAGGGCTTATCACTGAAGCTTTCTTT. Translating it yields CASSTTGLITEAFF.

DNA for the CDR3: TGTGCCAGCAGCTTAGTGGAGGGCGAGGACACCGGGGAGCTGTTTTTT. The encoded protein is CASSLVEGEDTGELFF. The rearrangement links TRBV7-6 to TRBJ2-2; possibly TRBD2 for D (6 bases). The CDR3 runs to 16 residues. Germline V gene lookup returns CDR1 SGHVS and CDR2 FNYEAQ. Trimming stripped 1 base from V and 3 bases from J, with 12 bases between.

The V gene is TRBV7-8, the J gene TRBJ1-2; D possibly corresponds to TRBD1 (6 bases). From germline, CDR1 is SGHVS and CDR2 FQNEAQ. V shed 5 bases and J shed 7 bases, with 17 bases lying between them. This CDR3 is built from 14 residues. The CDR3 DNA reads TGTGCCAGCAGCCAACAGGGCCATGGGGGTGGCTACACCTTC. Translated: CASSQQGHGGGYTF.

This chain links TRBV27 with TRBJ1-4; 9 positions agree with TRBD1. With 5 bases clipped from V and 5 bases from J, the junction kept 9 bases outside the gene matches. This CDR3 has 16 residues. Germline CDR1 is MNHEY and CDR2 is SMNVEV (reference sequence). The CDR3 coding sequence is TGTGCCAGCAGTGTGACAGGGGGGATTGGAAATGAAAAACTGTTTTTT. Translating it yields CASSVTGGIGNEKLFF. The full variable domain, its missing parts supplied by reference TRBV27 and TRBJ1-4, is EAQVTQNPRYLITVTGKKLTVTCSQNMNHEYMSWYRQDPGLGLRQIYYSMNVEVTDKGDVPEGYKVSRKEKRNFPLILESPSPNQTSLYFCASSVTGGIGNEKLFFGSGTQLSVL.

This chain links TRBV6-1 with TRBJ2-7; 7 bases are shared with TRBD1. The V gene's germline CDR1 is MNHNS and CDR2 SASEGT. Trimming at V came to 6 bases and at J to 4 bases, leaving 6 bases not matched to a gene. The CDR3 contains 13 residues. DNA of the CDR3: TGTGCCAGCAGCTTCGACAGGGCATACGAGCAGTACTTC. Translated, it gives CASSFDRAYEQYF.

This clone was seen once. The V call is TRBV18, the J call TRBJ2-7, with TRBD1 matching 8 bases. Trimming took 3 bases from V and 3 from J; bases not matched to a gene: 7. CDR1 KGHSH and CDR2 LQKENI come from the germline V gene. CDR3 length equals 15 residues. The CDR3 sequence is CASSPGQGKYYEQYF. CDR3 nucleotide sequence: TGTGCCAGCTCACCTGGACAGGGAAAATACTACGAGCAGTACTTC.

The V gene is TRBV28, the J gene TRBJ1-2; no firm D call. Per germline, CDR1 MDHEN and CDR2 SYDVKM. The CDR3 consists of 14 residues. V was cut by 8 bases and J by 4 bases, with 17 bases left in between. The CDR3 here is CASLPGGRIYGYTF. CDR3 in DNA: TGTGCCAGCCTCCCCGGCGGGCGAATCTATGGCTACACCTTC.

The chain combines TRBV10-3 with TRBJ2-7; D is unclear. Trimming cost V 0 bases and J 1 base, with 7 bases left between them. The CDR3 has 14 amino acids. CDR1 is ENHRY, CDR2 SYGVKD, per germline. For the CDR3, the DNA is TGTGCCATCAGTGAGTCAACGGGTTCCTACGAGCAGTACTTC. Amino acid sequence: CAISESTGSYEQYF.

The chain couples TRBV27 to TRBJ1-4; TRBD1 is a possible D gene (6 bases). The CDR3 is 15 residues long. The V gene's germline CDR1 is MNHEY and CDR2 SMNVEV (reference sequence). The ends were cut back, 3 bases at V and 3 bases at J, with 11 bases in the middle. CDR3 region: CASSFLTGANEKLFF. Written as DNA, the CDR3 is TGTGCCAGCAGTTTCTTGACAGGAGCTAATGAAAAACTGTTTTTT.

This rearrangement joins TRBV28 to TRBJ1-4, with D possibly TRBD1 on 6 matching bases. With 5 bases removed from V and 10 bases from J, the gap between germline ends came to 26 bases. The CDR3 is made up of 17 amino acids. Germline V gene lookup returns CDR1 MDHEN and CDR2 SYDVKM. The CDR3 bases are TGTGCCAGCAGTCCCTGGGCAGGGGCCCAGGGTAGGAGAAAACTGTTTTTT. Protein sequence: CASSPWAGAQGRRKLFF.

This chain connects TRBV6-5 to TRBJ1-6, with D uncertain. CDR3 size: 15 residues. V dropped 5 bases and J dropped 8 bases, with 16 bases sitting between them. Per the germline V gene, CDR1 is MNHEY and CDR2 is SVGAGI. The CDR3 here is CASSGIDNTDSPLHF. The CDR3 coding sequence is TGTGCCAGCAGTGGAATAGACAACACCGATTCACCCCTCCACTTT.

In this sample, this clone turned up a few times. This sequence joins TRBV19 and TRBJ2-1, with a weak D call TRBD1 (7 bases). The CDR3 length is 16 residues. The V end lost 7 bases, the J end lost 6 bases, and 22 bases lay between the germline ends. Germline V gene data show CDR1 as LNHDA and CDR2 as SQIVND (reference sequence). Here the CDR3 reads CASTYMGGQGVNEQFF. The CDR3 nucleotides are TGTGCCAGTACCTACATGGGGGGTCAGGGGGTCAATGAGCAGTTCTTC.

This chain joins TRBV7-8 and TRBJ2-7; 7 bases are a match to TRBD2. The V segment lost 1 base and the J segment 7 bases; nucleotides outside the gene matches: 10. CDR1 and CDR2 (germline): SGHVS, FQNEAQ. The CDR3 has 15 residues. The CDR3 is CASSLVPGGGGEQYF. The CDR3 coding sequence is TGTGCCAGCAGCTTAGTCCCAGGCGGGGGAGGGGAGCAGTACTTC.

The V call is TRBV27, the J call TRBJ2-7, with D unresolved. CDR3 length: 12 amino acids. Per germline, CDR1 MNHEY and CDR2 SMNVEV (reference sequence). The V end was cut by 3 bases, the J end by 2 bases, with 5 bases between. CDR3 bases: TGTGCCAGCAGTTTTCTCCCCTACGAGCAGTACTTC. Protein product: CASSFLPYEQYF.

This clone was counted a single time. The chain joins TRBV28 to TRBJ1-4, with D tentatively TRBD1 (6 bases). The CDR3 sequence is 12 residues long. V gave up 8 bases and J gave up 6 bases, with 10 bases separating them. The V gene's germline CDR1 is MDHEN and CDR2 SYDVKM. CDR3 DNA sequence: TGTGCCAGCGCGCAGGGGTATGAAAAACTGTTTTTT. As protein: CASAQGYEKLFF.

The rearrangement uses TRBV28 and TRBJ1-4; D not resolved. The CDR3 covers 14 residues. V lost 5 bases to trimming and J lost 5 bases, with 12 bases between them. Looked up from germline, CDR1 is MDHEN and CDR2 is SYDVKM. The CDR3, as DNA: TGTGCCAGCAGTGGTCGAGAGTTAAATGAAAAACTGTTTTTT. Encoded protein: CASSGRELNEKLFF. The entire variable domain, with the rest obtained from reference TRBV28 and TRBJ1-4, is as follows: DVKVTQSSRYLVKRTGEKVFLECVQDMDHENMFWYRQDPGLGLRLIYFSYDVKMKEKGDIPEGYSVSREKKERFSLILESASTNQTSMYLCASSGRELNEKLFFGSGTQLSVL.